This entry lists 28 T cell receptor beta chains sequenced from one sample in a study of T-cell reconstitution after alpha-beta-depleted transplantation in children. The library targeted TCRbeta and was prepared with unique molecular identifiers. A single record per CDR3 protein comes from TCRdb applying MiXCR to the PCR reads. The sample lists under 750,000 distinct CDR3 sequences, about 23% occurring once. Material: PBMCs, mostly from graft donor cells, obtained 360 days after TCRalphabeta/CD19-depleted stem cell transplant. All receptors derive from a boy under three years old who had a stem cell transplant for acute myeloid leukemia, so the T cells may come from the graft donor.

The table lists this clonotype with many counts. V is TRBV24-1 and J is TRBJ2-5; 7 positions agree with TRBD2. Germline assignment: CDR1 KGHDR and CDR2 SFDVKD. The J segment lost 2 bases and the V segment lost 9 bases, leaving 17 bases of the junction unmatched. This CDR3 comprises 17 residues. In DNA, the CDR3 is TGTGCCACCGCAAACCCGGGGGGAAACGGGGGACAAGAGACCCAGTACTTC. Amino acid sequence: CATANPGGNGGQETQYF.

This clonotype was counted a few times. The chain employs TRBV20-1 and TRBJ1-1; no clear D gene. Per germline, CDR1 DFQATT and CDR2 SNEGSKA (reference sequence). This CDR3 spans 13 amino acids. With 3 bases removed from V and 5 bases from J, the gap between germline ends came to 13 bases. The CDR3 loop is CSARKGRSTEAFF. CDR3 in DNA: TGCAGTGCTAGGAAGGGAAGGTCGACTGAAGCTTTCTTT.

Comment on this clonotype: This could be a read error, since a much larger clone is one nucleotide away. The conserved phenylalanine or tryptophan normally closing the CDR3 is absent here, so this likely arose from a read error. The chain recombines TRBV9 with TRBJ2-7; 9 nucleotides line up with TRBD1. Germline CDR1 reads SGDLS; CDR2 reads YYNGEE. V lost 1 base and J lost 7; bases outside the gene matches: 12. The CDR3 is 16 residues long. CDR3 DNA sequence: TGTGCCAGCAGCGTAATGGCTGGGACAGGGCTGAGGGAGCAGTACCTC. Protein sequence: CASSVMAGTGLREQYL.

This clonotype came up a few times. The V call is TRBV6-5, the J call TRBJ2-3, with D possibly TRBD1 on 6 matching bases. The CDR3 sequence is 18 residues long. CDR1 and CDR2 from the germline V gene are MNHEY and SVGAGI. V gave up 0 bases and J gave up 4 bases, with 20 bases separating them. Here the CDR3 reads CASSYSSFPGVGPDTQYF. In DNA form, the CDR3 reads TGTGCCAGCAGTTACTCGAGTTTTCCAGGGGTAGGCCCAGATACGCAGTATTTT.

This clonotype was recorded a few times. The rearrangement uses TRBV7-2 and TRBJ2-3, with 10 bases fitting TRBD1. Losses at the gene ends were 4 bases for V and 2 bases for J; bases not matched to a gene: 3. Germline V gene sequence: CDR1 SGHTA, CDR2 FQGNSA. The CDR3 loop spans 15 amino acids. Here the CDR3 reads CASSSGTGVTDTQYF. The CDR3 region has the DNA TGTGCCAGCAGCTCTGGGACAGGGGTCACAGATACGCAGTATTTT. Based on the CDR3 plus reference TRBV7-2 and TRBJ2-3, the full variable domain is GAGVSQSPSNKVTEKGKDVELRCDPISGHTALYWYRQSLGQGLEFLIYFQGNSAPDKSGLPSDRFSAERTGGSVSTLTIQRTQQEDSAVYLCASSSGTGVTDTQYFGPGTRLTVL.

The V and J genes are TRBV5-5 and TRBJ2-7; tentative D call: TRBD1 (6 bases). CDR1 is SGHKS, CDR2 YYEKEE, per germline (reference sequence). V was shortened by 0 bases and J by 2 bases, with 12 bases between the two germline ends. The CDR3 contains 15 residues. The CDR3 here is CASSLGQVRAYEQYF. CDR3 nucleotide sequence: TGTGCCAGCAGCTTGGGACAGGTCCGCGCCTACGAGCAGTACTTC.

V usage is TRBV7-9 and J usage is TRBJ2-5; unclear D gene. V lost 2 bases and J lost 5, with 18 bases in between. This CDR3 has 16 amino acids. The germline gives CDR1 SEHNR, CDR2 FQNEAQ (reference sequence). CDR3 in DNA: TGTGCCAGCAGCTTAAGGATCAGGCCCCTGGAGGAGACCCAGTACTTC. This gives the protein CASSLRIRPLEETQYF.

V and J are TRBV12-3 or TRBV12-4 and TRBJ2-7; no clear D gene. V shed 1 base and J shed 6 bases, with 10 bases lying between them. This CDR3 is 13 amino acids long. The CDR3: CASSLVQVGEQYF. The CDR3, as DNA: TGTGCCAGCAGTTTAGTCCAGGTAGGCGAGCAGTACTTC.

The CDR3 protein is CASSSKEAPTYEQYV. As DNA, the CDR3 is TGTGCCAGCAGCTCGAAGGAGGCCCCGACCTACGAGCAGTACGTC. V gene TRBV13 combines with J gene TRBJ2-7; possible D gene TRBD2, 5 bases. V was trimmed by 4 bases and J by 2 bases, leaving 15 bases between them. CDR1 is PRHDT and CDR2 is FYEKMQ in the germline V gene (reference sequence). The CDR3 length is 15 residues.

The chain is built from TRBV6-5 and TRBJ2-5; D is unclear. The CDR3 is made up of 13 amino acids. Germline loops: CDR1 MNHEY, CDR2 SVGAGI. V was cut by 2 bases and J by 5 bases, with 9 bases left in between. CDR3 nucleotide sequence: TGTGCCAGCAGTTACGACGCCGGGGAGACCCAGTACTTC. This encodes CASSYDAGETQYF.

The chain links TRBV7-9 to TRBJ2-5; TRBD1 matches at 9 bases. CDR1 is SEHNR and CDR2 is FQNEAQ in the germline V gene (reference sequence). V shed 5 bases, J shed 6 bases, and the junction held 7 bases outside the gene matches. CDR3 length: 14 amino acids. CDR3 sequence reads: CASSGGTGRKTQYF. DNA of the CDR3: TGTGCCAGCAGCGGAGGGACAGGGAGGAAGACCCAGTACTTC. The complete variable domain, with remaining parts taken from reference TRBV7-9 and TRBJ2-5, reads DTGVSQNPRHKITKRGQNVTFRCDPISEHNRLYWYRQTLGQGPEFLTYFQNEAQLEKSRLLSDRFSAERPKGSFSTLEIQRTEQGDSAMYLCASSGGTGRKTQYFGPGTRLLVL.

The rearrangement uses TRBV6-1 and TRBJ2-7, with 11 nucleotides matching TRBD2. The CDR3 is made up of 15 amino acids. The V and J ends lost 6 bases and 4 bases, in that order; junction bases with no gene match: 8. Germline V gives CDR1 MNHNS, CDR2 SASEGT. As DNA, the CDR3 is TGTGCCAGCAGGCCTACTAGCGGGGGTATATACGAGCAGTACGTC. Protein: CASRPTSGGIYEQYV.

This clonotype was seen a handful of times. V usage is TRBV20-1 and J usage is TRBJ2-3, with 13 positions matching TRBD2. This CDR3 has 16 amino acids. The junction had 1 base not matched to a gene; V was cut back by 0 bases and J by 1 base. Germline V CDR1 and CDR2: DFQATT, SNEGSKA (reference sequence). The CDR3 is CSARDGLAGGTDTQYF. Here the CDR3 DNA reads TGCAGTGCTAGAGATGGACTAGCGGGAGGCACAGATACGCAGTATTTT.

This clonotype has just a few counts. The CDR3 is CASSFRMGGSGYTF. DNA for the CDR3: TGTGCCAGCAGTTTTAGGATGGGAGGATCAGGCTACACCTTC. The genes are TRBV12-3 or TRBV12-4 and TRBJ1-2; D call uncertain. V was trimmed by 3 bases and J by 8 bases, leaving 16 bases between them. The CDR3 spans 14 residues.

This clonotype showed up many times. The V and J genes are TRBV12-3 or TRBV12-4 and TRBJ1-4; D uncertain. This CDR3 is 14 amino acids long. Trimming shortened V by 5 bases and J by 1 base, and 8 bases separated the two germline ends. The DNA of the CDR3 is TGTGCCAGCAGTCAGCATGGAACTAATGAAAAACTGTTTTTT. Protein sequence: CASSQHGTNEKLFF.

At least ten counts were recorded for this clonotype. The chain uses TRBV20-1 and TRBJ1-1; D remains unclear. Germline V lookup: CDR1 DFQATT, CDR2 SNEGSKA (reference sequence). CDR3 length: 13 amino acids. Trimming took off 6 bases at V and 0 bases at J, with 11 bases between the two ends. CDR3 sequence reads: CSADGLLNTEAFF. The CDR3 nucleotides are TGCAGTGCAGACGGACTTCTGAACACTGAAGCTTTCTTT.

This chain links TRBV7-2 with TRBJ2-7; 8 bases match TRBD2. Germline CDR1 SGHTA, CDR2 FQGNSA. V shed 4 bases and J 2 bases; nucleotides not matched to a gene: 4. CDR3 length: 14 amino acids. CDR3 in amino acids: CASSWGGGTYEQYF. In nucleotides, the CDR3 is TGTGCCAGCAGCTGGGGCGGGGGGACCTACGAGCAGTACTTC.

The J gene is TRBJ2-1, the V gene TRBV2; 10 nucleotides agree with TRBD2. With V trimmed by 6 bases and J by 5 bases, 10 bases remained unmatched. The germline CDR1 and CDR2 sequences are SNHLY and FYNNEI. The CDR3 loop spans 16 amino acids. The CDR3 DNA reads as TGTGCCAGCAGGGATGCCTGGCTAGCGGGAGACAATGAGCAGTTCTTC. It is translated as CASRDAWLAGDNEQFF.

CDR3: CASSQVLADPYQETQYF. The CDR3 coding sequence is TGCGCCAGCAGCCAAGTCCTGGCAGACCCGTACCAAGAGACCCAGTACTTC. The V gene is TRBV4-3, the J gene TRBJ2-5; D not certain. The V and J ends lost 1 base and 0 bases respectively, with 15 bases between them. Germline V lookup: CDR1 LGHNA, CDR2 YSLEER. The CDR3 contains 17 residues.

The chain links TRBV20-1 to TRBJ1-1; D remains unclear. The CDR3 is made up of 8 amino acids. Germline V lookup: CDR1 DFQATT, CDR2 SNEGSKA (reference sequence). Trimming stripped 5 bases from V and 11 bases from J, with 6 bases between. The chain's CDR3 is CSAHPAFF. Here the CDR3 DNA reads TGCAGTGCTCACCCTGCTTTCTTT.

This clonotype was counted only a few times. The rearrangement joins TRBV6-1 to TRBJ2-7, with D perhaps given as TRBD1 or TRBD2 (6 bases each). CDR1 MNHNS and CDR2 SASEGT come from the germline V gene. Trimming took 8 bases from V and 2 from J, leaving 16 bases between them. The CDR3 spans 14 residues. CDR3 DNA: TGTGCCAGCGCTACAGGGCCGGGGGCCTACGAGCAGTACTTC. This sequence encodes CASATGPGAYEQYF.

This clonotype was counted ten times or more. The V call is TRBV3-1, the J call TRBJ2-3, with 7 bases identical to TRBD1. CDR3 size: 16 residues. The V and J ends lost 0 bases and 6 bases, in that order; junction bases with no gene match: 9. Germline-derived CDR1 and CDR2 are LGHDT and YNNKEL (reference sequence). This CDR3 is CASSQDLKTGKDTQYF. In DNA form, the CDR3 reads TGTGCCAGCAGCCAAGATCTGAAGACAGGGAAGGATACGCAGTATTTT.

V is TRBV29-1 and J is TRBJ1-1; D may be TRBD1 (5 bases). Germline lookup yields CDR1 SQVTM and CDR2 ANQGSEA. This CDR3 has 12 amino acids. V lost 7 bases, J lost 5 bases, and 14 bases lay in between. CDR3 coding DNA: TGCAGCGGGCAGGGCCTGAGGACTGAAGCTTTCTTT. Translated: CSGQGLRTEAFF.

This clonotype was counted between two and nine times. This rearrangement joins TRBV30 to TRBJ2-5; no reliable D call. V lost 1 base and J lost 0, with 12 bases in between. This CDR3 comprises 15 residues. The V gene's germline CDR1 is GTSNPN and CDR2 SVGIG (reference sequence). CDR3 sequence: CAWSDTPLYQETQYF. In DNA form, the CDR3 reads TGTGCCTGGAGTGATACACCCCTGTACCAAGAGACCCAGTACTTC.

The rearrangement joins TRBV15 to TRBJ2-4; D assignment may be TRBD1 or TRBD2 (5 bases each). Trimming removed 4 bases from V and 0 bases from J, with 13 bases in between. The CDR3 extends over 16 amino acids. Germline V gene sequence: CDR1 LNHNV, CDR2 YYDKDF (reference sequence). This chain's CDR3 is CATSIGAYLAKNIQYF. CDR3 bases: TGTGCCACCAGCATCGGGGCCTATCTAGCCAAAAACATTCAGTACTTC.

This clonotype was seen only a few times. CDR3 nucleotides: TGCAGTGCTAGAGATGCTTTGGGGGATACCGGCTCCTACGAGCAGTACGTC. Protein: CSARDALGDTGSYEQYV. The V gene is TRBV20-1, the J gene TRBJ2-7; D is possibly TRBD1 or TRBD2 (5 bases each). Germline loops: CDR1 DFQATT, CDR2 SNEGSKA (reference sequence). This CDR3 is built from 17 residues. The V gene lost 0 bases and the J gene lost 0 bases, with 18 bases spanning the gap.

This clonotype showed up many times. This chain joins TRBV29-1 and TRBJ2-2; 8 bases agree with TRBD1. The germline CDR1 and CDR2 sequences are SQVTM and ANQGSEA. V shed 7 bases, J shed 3 bases, and the junction held 13 bases outside the gene matches. There are 16 residues in the CDR3. CDR3 sequence (DNA): TGCAGCGCCGAAAATTCAGGGGGCGTTGACACCGGGGAGCTGTTTTTT. Protein sequence: CSAENSGGVDTGELFF.

This chain links TRBV12-3 or TRBV12-4 with TRBJ1-3; D is perhaps TRBD1 (5 bases). CDR3 length equals 13 residues. V was pared by 3 bases and J by 8 bases, with 11 bases between. The CDR3 spells CASSFNRRDTIYF. CDR3 in DNA: TGTGCCAGCAGTTTTAACAGGCGAGACACCATATATTTT.